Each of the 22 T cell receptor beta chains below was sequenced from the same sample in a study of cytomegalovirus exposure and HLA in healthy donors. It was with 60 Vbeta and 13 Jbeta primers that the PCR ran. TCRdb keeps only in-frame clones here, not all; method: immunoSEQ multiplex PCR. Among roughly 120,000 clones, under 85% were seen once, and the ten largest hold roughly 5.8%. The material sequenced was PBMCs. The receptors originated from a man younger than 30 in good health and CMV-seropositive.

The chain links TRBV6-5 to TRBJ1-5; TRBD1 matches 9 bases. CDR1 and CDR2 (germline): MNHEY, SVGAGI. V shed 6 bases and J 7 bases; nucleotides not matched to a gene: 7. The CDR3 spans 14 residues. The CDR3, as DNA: TGTGCCAGCAGAAGGACAGGGGAGACACAGCCCCAGCATTTT. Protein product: CASRRTGETQPQHF.

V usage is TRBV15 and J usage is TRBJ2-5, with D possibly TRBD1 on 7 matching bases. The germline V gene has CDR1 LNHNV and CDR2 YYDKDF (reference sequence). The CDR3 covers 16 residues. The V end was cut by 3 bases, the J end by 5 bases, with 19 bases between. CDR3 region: CATSRGGQPMRETQYF. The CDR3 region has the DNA TGTGCCACCAGCAGGGGGGGACAGCCCATGAGGGAGACCCAGTACTTC.

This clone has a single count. The CDR3 bases are TGTGCCAGCAGCCAAACCTCCGGGACTAGCGGCCCTGGCTACGAGCAGTACTTC. Its protein product is CASSQTSGTSGPGYEQYF. The chain combines TRBV4-2 with TRBJ2-7; 11 nucleotides align to TRBD2. The CDR3 has 18 residues. Trimming took 2 bases from V and 3 from J; bases not matched to a gene: 12. Germline CDR1 is LGHNA and CDR2 is YNFKEQ.

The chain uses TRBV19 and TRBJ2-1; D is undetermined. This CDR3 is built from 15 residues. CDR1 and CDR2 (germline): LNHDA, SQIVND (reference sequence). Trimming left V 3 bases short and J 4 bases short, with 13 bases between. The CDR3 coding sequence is TGTGCCAGTAGTATCTTTTCGGCGGATTACAATGAGCAGTTCTTC. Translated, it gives CASSIFSADYNEQFF. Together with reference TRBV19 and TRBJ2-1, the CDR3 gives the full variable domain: DGGITQSPKYLFRKEGQNVTLSCEQNLNHDAMYWYRQDPGQGLRLIYYSQIVNDFQKGDIAEGYSVSREKKESFPLTVTSAQKNPTAFYLCASSIFSADYNEQFFGPGTRLTVL.

The CDR3 protein is CASGKGLAHNEQFF. CDR3 DNA: TGTGCTAGCGGGAAGGGACTAGCCCACAATGAGCAGTTCTTC. The chain employs TRBV12-5 and TRBJ2-1, with 9 bases fitting TRBD2. Germline loops: CDR1 LGHNT, CDR2 FRNRAP. CDR3 length: 14 residues. V lost 9 bases and J lost 5; bases outside the gene matches: 8.

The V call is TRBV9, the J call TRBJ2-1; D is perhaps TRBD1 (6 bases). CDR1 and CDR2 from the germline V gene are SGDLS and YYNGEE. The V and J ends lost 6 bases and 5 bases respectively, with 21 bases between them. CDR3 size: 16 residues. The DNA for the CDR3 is TGTGCCAGCAACCACAACCCGGGAAAGGGGGACAATGAGCAGTTCTTC. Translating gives CASNHNPGKGDNEQFF.

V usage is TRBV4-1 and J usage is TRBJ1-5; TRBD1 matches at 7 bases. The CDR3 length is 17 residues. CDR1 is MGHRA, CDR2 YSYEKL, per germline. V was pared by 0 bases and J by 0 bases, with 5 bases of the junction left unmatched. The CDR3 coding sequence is TGCGCCAGCAGCCAAGATGGACAGGTATATAGCAATCAGCCCCAGCATTTT. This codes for CASSQDGQVYSNQPQHF.

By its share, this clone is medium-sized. The CDR3 bases are TGTGCCAGCAGTTTTAACAGGAACACTGAAGCTTTCTTT. Protein product: CASSFNRNTEAFF. This chain connects TRBV6-6 to TRBJ1-1; no definite D call. The CDR3 extends over 13 amino acids. The germline V and J ends were trimmed by 4 bases and 1 base, with 7 bases remaining between them. The germline V gene has CDR1 MNHNY and CDR2 SVGAGI (reference sequence).

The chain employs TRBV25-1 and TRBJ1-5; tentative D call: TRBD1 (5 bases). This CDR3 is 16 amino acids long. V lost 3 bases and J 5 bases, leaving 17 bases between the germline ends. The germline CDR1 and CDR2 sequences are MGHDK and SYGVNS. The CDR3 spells CASSDLGGKSDQPQHF. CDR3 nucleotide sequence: TGTGCCAGCAGTGATTTGGGGGGGAAAAGCGATCAGCCCCAGCATTTT.

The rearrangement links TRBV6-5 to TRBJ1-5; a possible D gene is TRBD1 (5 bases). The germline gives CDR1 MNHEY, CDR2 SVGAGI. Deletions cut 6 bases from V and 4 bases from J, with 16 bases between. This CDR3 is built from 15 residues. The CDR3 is CASRDRGGSNQPQHF. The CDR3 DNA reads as TGTGCCAGCAGGGACCGGGGGGGAAGTAATCAGCCCCAGCATTTT.

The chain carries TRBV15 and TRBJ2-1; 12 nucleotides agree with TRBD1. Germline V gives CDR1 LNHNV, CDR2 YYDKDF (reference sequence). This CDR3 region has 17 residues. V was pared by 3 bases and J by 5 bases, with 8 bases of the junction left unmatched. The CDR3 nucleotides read TGTGCCACCAGCAGGGGACAGGGGGCCGGTGTGGACAATGAGCAGTTCTTC. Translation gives CATSRGQGAGVDNEQFF.

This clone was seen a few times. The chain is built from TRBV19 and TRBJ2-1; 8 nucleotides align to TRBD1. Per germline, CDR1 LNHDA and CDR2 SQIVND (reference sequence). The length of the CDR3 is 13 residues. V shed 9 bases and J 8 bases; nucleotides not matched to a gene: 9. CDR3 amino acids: CASSDRAGDEQFF. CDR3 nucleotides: TGTGCCAGCTCGGACAGGGCCGGGGATGAGCAGTTCTTC.

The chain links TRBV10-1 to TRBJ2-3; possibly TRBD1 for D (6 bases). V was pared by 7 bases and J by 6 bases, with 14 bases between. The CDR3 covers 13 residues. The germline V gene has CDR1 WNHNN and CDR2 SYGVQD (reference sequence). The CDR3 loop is CASTEQGWDTQYF. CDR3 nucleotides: TGCGCCAGCACTGAACAGGGTTGGGATACGCAGTATTTT.

CDR3 in DNA: TGTGCCAGCAGCTTAGATTGGTCGGGCACAGATACGCAGTATTTT. Its protein is CASSLDWSGTDTQYF. J is TRBJ2-3 and V is TRBV7-6; no firm D call. Per germline, CDR1 SGHVS and CDR2 FNYEAQ. The CDR3 extends over 15 amino acids. Deletions cut 1 base from V and 1 base from J, with 9 bases between.

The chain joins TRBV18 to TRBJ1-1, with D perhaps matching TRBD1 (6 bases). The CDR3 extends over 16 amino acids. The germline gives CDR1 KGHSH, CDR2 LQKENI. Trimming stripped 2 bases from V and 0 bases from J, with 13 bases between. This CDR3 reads CASSPEGVSLNTEAFF. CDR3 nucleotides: TGTGCCAGCTCACCAGAGGGGGTCAGCTTGAACACTGAAGCTTTCTTT.

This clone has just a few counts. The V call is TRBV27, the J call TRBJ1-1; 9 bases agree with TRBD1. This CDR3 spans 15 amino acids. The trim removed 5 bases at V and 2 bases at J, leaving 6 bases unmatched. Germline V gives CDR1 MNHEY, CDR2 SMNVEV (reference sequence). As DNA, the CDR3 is TGTGCCAGCAGTAAACGGGACAGGGTCAACACTGAAGCTTTCTTT. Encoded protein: CASSKRDRVNTEAFF.

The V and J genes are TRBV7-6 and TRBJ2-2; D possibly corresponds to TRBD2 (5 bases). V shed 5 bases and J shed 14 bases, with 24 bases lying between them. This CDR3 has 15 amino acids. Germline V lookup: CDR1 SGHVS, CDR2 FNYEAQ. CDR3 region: CASSPGVVPPSGLFF. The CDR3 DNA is TGTGCCAGCAGCCCCGGGGTAGTTCCCCCCTCCGGACTGTTTTTT.

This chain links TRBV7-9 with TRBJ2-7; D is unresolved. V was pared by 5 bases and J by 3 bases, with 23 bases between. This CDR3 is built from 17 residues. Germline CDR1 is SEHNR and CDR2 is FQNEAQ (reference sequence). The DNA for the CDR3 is TGTGCCAGCAGCGAAGGCCCCGGATATAGTGACAACTACGAGCAGTACTTC. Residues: CASSEGPGYSDNYEQYF. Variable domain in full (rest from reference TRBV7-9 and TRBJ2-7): DTGVSQNPRHKITKRGQNVTFRCDPISEHNRLYWYRQTLGQGPEFLTYFQNEAQLEKSRLLSDRFSAERPKGSFSTLEIQRTEQGDSAMYLCASSEGPGYSDNYEQYFGPGTRLTVT.

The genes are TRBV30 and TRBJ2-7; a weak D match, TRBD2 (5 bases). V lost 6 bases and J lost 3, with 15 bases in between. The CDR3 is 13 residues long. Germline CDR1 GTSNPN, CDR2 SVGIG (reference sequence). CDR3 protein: CACQPSEVYEQYF. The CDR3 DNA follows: TGTGCCTGTCAACCTTCGGAGGTCTACGAGCAGTACTTC.

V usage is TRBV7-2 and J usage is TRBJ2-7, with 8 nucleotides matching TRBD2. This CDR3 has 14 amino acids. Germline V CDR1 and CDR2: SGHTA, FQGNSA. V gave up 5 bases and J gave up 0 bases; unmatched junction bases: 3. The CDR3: CASSISGTSYEQYF. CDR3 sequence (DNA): TGTGCCAGCAGCATTAGCGGGACCTCCTACGAGCAGTACTTC.

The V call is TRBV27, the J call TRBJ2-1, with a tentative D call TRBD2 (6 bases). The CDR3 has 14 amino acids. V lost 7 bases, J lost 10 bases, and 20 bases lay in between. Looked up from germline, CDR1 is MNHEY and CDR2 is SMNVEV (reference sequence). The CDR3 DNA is TGTGCCAGCACTCAATCCGCGGGTGGGGGGGAGCAGTTCTTC. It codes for CASTQSAGGGEQFF.

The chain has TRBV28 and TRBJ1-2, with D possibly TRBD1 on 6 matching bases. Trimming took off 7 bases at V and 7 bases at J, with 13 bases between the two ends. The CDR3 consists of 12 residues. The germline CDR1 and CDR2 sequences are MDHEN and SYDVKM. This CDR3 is CASTTSRGGYTF. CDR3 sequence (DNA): TGTGCCAGCACAACCAGCAGGGGTGGCTACACCTTC.